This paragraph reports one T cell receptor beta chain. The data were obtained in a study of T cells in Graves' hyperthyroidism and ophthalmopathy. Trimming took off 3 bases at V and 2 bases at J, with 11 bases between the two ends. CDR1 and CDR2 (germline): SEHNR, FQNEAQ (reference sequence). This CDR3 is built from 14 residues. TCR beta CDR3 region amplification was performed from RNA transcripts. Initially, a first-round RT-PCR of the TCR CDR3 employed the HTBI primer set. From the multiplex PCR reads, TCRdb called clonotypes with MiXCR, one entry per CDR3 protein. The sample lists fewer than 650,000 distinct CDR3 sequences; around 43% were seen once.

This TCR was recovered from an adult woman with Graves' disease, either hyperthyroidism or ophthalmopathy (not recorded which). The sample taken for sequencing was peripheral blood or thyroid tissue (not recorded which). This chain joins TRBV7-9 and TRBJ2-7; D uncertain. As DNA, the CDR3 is TGTGCCAGCAGCTTCCCTGGGTTACCCTACGAGCAGTACTTC. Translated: CASSFPGLPYEQYF.